The 10 T cell receptor beta chains below come from one sample, sequenced in a study of shared clonotypes between healthy human individuals. The table came from immunoSEQ multiplex PCR; TCRdb's copy has only in-frame clones and leaves some out. The sample carries approximately 1.4 million clones, 95% to 99% recorded once. Material: naive CD4+ T cells sorted from blood. Subset described: CD45RA+ positively selected. The receptors derive from a man aged 25-40 years in good health.

This sequence joins TRBV29-1 and TRBJ2-3; D may be TRBD1 or TRBD2 (5 bases each). The V gene lost 2 bases and the J gene lost 0 bases, with 9 bases spanning the gap. Germline-derived CDR1 and CDR2 are SQVTM and ANQGSEA. This CDR3 region has 14 residues. The CDR3 loop reads CSVERGPSTDTQYF. For the CDR3, the DNA is TGCAGCGTTGAACGGGGACCTAGCACAGATACGCAGTATTTT.

In this sample, this clone turned up once. V usage is TRBV4-3 and J usage is TRBJ2-1; D gene ambiguous. Germline V gives CDR1 LGHNA, CDR2 YSLEER. V lost 3 bases to trimming and J lost 4 bases, with 13 bases between them. The CDR3 runs to 15 residues. Written as DNA, the CDR3 is TGCGCCAGCAGCCAGACGTCGGATCAATACAATGAGCAGTTCTTC. As protein: CASSQTSDQYNEQFF.

The V gene is TRBV29-1, the J gene TRBJ2-1, with D possibly being TRBD1 (6 bases). Deletions cut 5 bases from V and 8 bases from J, with 13 bases between. In germline, CDR1 is SQVTM, CDR2 ANQGSEA. The CDR3 is 12 amino acids. The CDR3 loop is CSVPTGYDEQFF. CDR3 sequence (DNA): TGCAGCGTTCCAACAGGGTATGATGAGCAGTTCTTC.

This rearrangement joins TRBV7-9 to TRBJ2-5; 7 nucleotides align to TRBD1. The CDR3 is 13 residues long. Germline V gene sequence: CDR1 SEHNR, CDR2 FQNEAQ (reference sequence). J was trimmed by 5 bases and V by 5 bases; bases with no gene match: 5. The CDR3 DNA follows: TGTGCCAGCAGCCAGGGACAGTCTGAGACCCAGTACTTC. The encoded protein is CASSQGQSETQYF.

CDR3 in amino acids: CAAGTGRETQYF. The CDR3, as DNA: TGTGCCGCCGGGACAGGGCGGGAGACCCAGTACTTC. V usage is TRBV15 and J usage is TRBJ2-5; TRBD1 aligns across 9 bases. Germline V CDR1 and CDR2: LNHNV, YYDKDF (reference sequence). The CDR3 is 12 amino acids. The V gene end was trimmed by 11 bases and the J gene end by 5 bases; junction bases not matched to a gene: 6.

J is TRBJ2-7 and V is TRBV18; TRBD1 is a possible D gene (5 bases). Germline V gene data show CDR1 as KGHSH and CDR2 as LQKENI. V was pared by 2 bases and J by 0 bases, with 20 bases between. The length of the CDR3 is 18 residues. CDR3 coding DNA: TGTGCCAGCTCACCATCTGGGGCTGGGTTGGGCGGCTCCTACGAGCAGTACTTC. Translation: CASSPSGAGLGGSYEQYF.

This clone was seen once. The rearrangement uses TRBV28 and TRBJ2-7; 8 bases fit TRBD1. Germline trimming cut 6 bases from V and 2 bases from J; bases unmatched to any gene: 15. Germline values: CDR1 MDHEN, CDR2 SYDVKM. The CDR3 runs 17 residues. Here the CDR3 DNA reads TGTGCCAGCAGCCTAGGATACAGGGACAGGAAAACCTACGAGCAGTACTTC. It translates to CASSLGYRDRKTYEQYF.

Points on this clone: Other nucleotide sequences from this sample produce the same CDR3. J is TRBJ2-3 and V is TRBV28; D is uncertain. V was trimmed by 4 bases and J by 0 bases, leaving 2 bases between them. Per the germline V gene, CDR1 is MDHEN and CDR2 is SYDVKM. The CDR3 runs 12 residues. Here the CDR3 reads CASSYSTDTQYF. In nucleotides, the CDR3 is TGTGCCAGCAGTTATAGCACAGATACGCAGTATTTT. Filled out from reference TRBV28 and TRBJ2-3, the complete variable domain reads DVKVTQSSRYLVKRTGEKVFLECVQDMDHENMFWYRQDPGLGLRLIYFSYDVKMKEKGDIPEGYSVSREKKERFSLILESASTNQTSMYLCASSYSTDTQYFGPGTRLTVL.

About this clone: The same CDR3 also results from other DNA sequences found in this sample. The rearrangement joins TRBV4-3 to TRBJ2-3; D remains unclear. Trimming shortened V by 0 bases and J by 5 bases, and 3 bases separated the two germline ends. Germline values: CDR1 LGHNA, CDR2 YSLEER. The CDR3 is 12 residues long. The CDR3 DNA reads as TGCGCCAGCAGCCAAGATAGAGATACGCAGTATTTT. This gives the protein CASSQDRDTQYF.

V is TRBV5-8 and J is TRBJ2-3; 14 bases fit TRBD2. Germline V CDR1 and CDR2: SGHTS, YDEGEE. The CDR3 contains 16 residues. V was clipped by 4 bases and J by 6 bases; unmatched bases: 7. CDR3 in amino acids: CASSPGTSGRRDTQYF. Written as DNA, the CDR3 is TGTGCCAGCAGCCCAGGGACTAGCGGGAGACGGGATACGCAGTATTTT.